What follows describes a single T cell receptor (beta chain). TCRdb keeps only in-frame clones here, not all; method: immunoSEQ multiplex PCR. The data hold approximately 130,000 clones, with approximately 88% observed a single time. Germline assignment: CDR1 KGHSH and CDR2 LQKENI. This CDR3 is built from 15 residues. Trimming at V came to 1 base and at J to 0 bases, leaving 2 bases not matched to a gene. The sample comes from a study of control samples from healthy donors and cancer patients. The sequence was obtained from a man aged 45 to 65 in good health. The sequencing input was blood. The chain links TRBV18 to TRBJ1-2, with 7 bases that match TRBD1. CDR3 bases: TGTGCCAGCTCACCACAGGGGGCCTCTAACTATGGCTACACCTTC. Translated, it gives CASSPQGASNYGYTF.